This T cell receptor (beta chain) was captured by sequencing in a study of siplizumab effects on memory and regulatory T cells. Generated by immunoSEQ multiplex PCR, the TCRdb table keeps only in-frame clones and is missing some. The table records around 100,000 clones, about 91% of them present only once. In regard to this clone: The antigen remains unidentified.

CDR1 is SGHRS and CDR2 is YFSETQ in the germline V gene. This CDR3 region has 17 residues. J lost 4 bases, V lost 1 base, and 11 bases had no gene match. Broader study findings: In controls, approximately 28% of mappable alloreactive CD4+ clones were Treg-derived on average, versus about 75% with siplizumab.

This TCR derives from a human donor in good health. The material sequenced was CD4+ T cells sorted from blood. The chain combines TRBV5-1 with TRBJ2-1; 7 nucleotides line up with TRBD2. CDR3 amino acids: CASSLRPSGAGYNEQFF. In nucleotides, the CDR3 is TGCGCCAGCAGCTTGCGCCCGAGCGGGGCGGGTTACAATGAGCAGTTCTTC.